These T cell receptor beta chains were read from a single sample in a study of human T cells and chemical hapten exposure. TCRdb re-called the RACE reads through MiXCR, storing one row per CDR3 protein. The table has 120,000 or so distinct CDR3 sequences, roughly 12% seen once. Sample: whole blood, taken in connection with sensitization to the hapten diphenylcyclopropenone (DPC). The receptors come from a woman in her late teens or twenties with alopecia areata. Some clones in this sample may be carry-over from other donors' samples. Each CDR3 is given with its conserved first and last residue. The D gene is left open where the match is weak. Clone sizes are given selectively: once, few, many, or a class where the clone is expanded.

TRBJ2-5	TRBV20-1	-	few	TGCAGTCCCGGAAAAGAGACCCAGTACTTC	CSPGKETQYF
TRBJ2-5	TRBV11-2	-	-	TGTGCCAGCAGCTTGGGTTCTCGACTGGAGACCCAGTACTTC	CASSLGSRLETQYF
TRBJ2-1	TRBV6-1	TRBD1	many	TGTGCCAGCAGGACAGGGAATGAGCAGTTCTTC	CASRTGNEQFF
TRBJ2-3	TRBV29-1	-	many	TGCAGCGTCGATTGGATCTACACAGATACGCAGTATTTT	CSVDWIYTDTQYF
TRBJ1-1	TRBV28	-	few	TGTGCCAGCAGTTTAAGTAGACAAAACACTGAAGCTTTCTTT	CASSLSRQNTEAFF
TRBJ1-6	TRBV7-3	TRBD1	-	TGTGCCAGCAGCTTGGGGACAGGGGGTGCACCCCTCCACTTT	CASSLGTGGAPLHF
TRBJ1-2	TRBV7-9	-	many	TGTGCCAGCAGCTTAGTACAGCCTAACTATGGCTACACCTTC	CASSLVQPNYGYTF
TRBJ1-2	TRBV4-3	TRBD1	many	TGCGCCAGCAGCCAAGACGGACAGGTCTATGGCTACACCTTC	CASSQDGQVYGYTF
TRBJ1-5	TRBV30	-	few	TGTGCCTGGAGCGACGGGGATTATAGCAATCAGCCCCAGCATTTT	CAWSDGDYSNQPQHF
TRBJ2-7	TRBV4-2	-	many	TGTGCCAGCAGCCAAGAGAGAAGCTTAAGCTCCTACGAGCAGTACTTC	CASSQERSLSSYEQYF
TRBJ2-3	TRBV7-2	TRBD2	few	TGTGCCAGCAGCTTAGCTAAGCGGGGGGGCCGGAGAGATACGCAGTATTTT	CASSLAKRGGRRDTQYF
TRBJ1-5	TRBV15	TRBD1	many	TGTGCCACCAGCAGATTAACAGGGGGCGGTCAGCCCCAGCATTTT	CATSRLTGGGQPQHF
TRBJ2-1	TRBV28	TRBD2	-	TGTGCCAGCAGTGGTGGACTAGGAGCCTCCTACAATGAGCAGTTCTTC	CASSGGLGASYNEQFF
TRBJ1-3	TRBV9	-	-	TGTGCCAGCAGCGCGTCCTCCCGCGGTAGCTCTGGAAACACCATATATTTT	CASSASSRGSSGNTIYF
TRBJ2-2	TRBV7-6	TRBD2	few	TGTGCCAGCAGCCACGAGCGGGGCACCGGGGAGCTGTTTTTT	CASSHERGTGELFF
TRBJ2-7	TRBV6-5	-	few	TGTGCCAGCAGTTTCGGGAAAGACGCCTACGAGCAGTACTTC	CASSFGKDAYEQYF
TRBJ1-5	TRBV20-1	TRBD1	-	TGCAGTGCTAGAAAGGGGGCTCAGCCCCAGCATTTT	CSARKGAQPQHF
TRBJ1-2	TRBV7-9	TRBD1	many	TGTGCCAGCAGCTCCGGACAGGGGGGATGGTATGGCTACACCTTC	CASSSGQGGWYGYTF
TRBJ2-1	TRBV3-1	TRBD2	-	TGTGCCAGCAGCCAAGATTTGGCTAGCGGGGGAAGGTTCTTC	CASSQDLASGGRFF
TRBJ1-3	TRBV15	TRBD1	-	TGTGCCACCAGCAGAGGAGGGGGCCCATCTGGAAACACCATATATTTT	CATSRGGGPSGNTIYF
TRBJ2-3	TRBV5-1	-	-	TGCGCCAGCAGCTTAAGGGCCGGGGGCACAGATACGCAGTATTTT	CASSLRAGGTDTQYF
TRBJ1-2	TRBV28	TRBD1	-	TGTGCCAGCAGTGAGCCGGGACAGGGGGGGGTCAACTATGGCTACACCTTC	CASSEPGQGGVNYGYTF
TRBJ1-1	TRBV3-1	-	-	TGTGCCAGCAGCCAAGATTCCGAGGGTGGCACTGAAGCTTTCTTT	CASSQDSEGGTEAFF
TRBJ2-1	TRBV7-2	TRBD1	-	TGTGCCAGCAGGAGGGACAGCCTCTACAATGAGCAGTTCTTC	CASRRDSLYNEQFF
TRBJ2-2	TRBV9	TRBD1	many	TGTGCCAGCAGTCGCCTCCGGGACAGTCCGAACACCGGGGAGCTGTTTTTT	CASSRLRDSPNTGELFF
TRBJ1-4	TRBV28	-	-	TGTGCCAGCAGTTTTCCCCTTGGGAGGGGGATAGGTGAAAAACTGTTTTTT	CASSFPLGRGIGEKLFF
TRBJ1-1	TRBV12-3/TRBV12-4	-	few	TGTGCCAGCAGTTTATGGAGCATGAACACTGAAGCTTTCTTT	CASSLWSMNTEAFF
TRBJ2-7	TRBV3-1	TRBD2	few	TGTGCCAGCAGCCGCGGGACTAGCGGGGCAAGCTCCTACGAGCAGTACTTC	CASSRGTSGASSYEQYF
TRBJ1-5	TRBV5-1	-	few	TGCGCCAGCAGCCGGAGAGGGGGAGATCAGCCCCAGCATTTT	CASSRRGGDQPQHF
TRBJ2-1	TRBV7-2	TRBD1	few	TGTGCCAGCAGCCCCGGGACCTGGACAGGGGGAAATGAGCAGTTCTTC	CASSPGTWTGGNEQFF
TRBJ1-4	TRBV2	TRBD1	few	TGTGCCAGCAGAACAGGGGGCAGTGAAAAACTGTTTTTT	CASRTGGSEKLFF
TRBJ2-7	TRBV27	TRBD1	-	TGTGCCAGCAGTATTACAGGGGGCGAGCAGTACTTC	CASSITGGEQYF
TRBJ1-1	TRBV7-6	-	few	TGTGCCAGCAGCCTTACCCGGGGAGACACTGAAGCTTTCTTT	CASSLTRGDTEAFF
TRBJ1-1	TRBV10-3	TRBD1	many	TGTGCCATCAGTCTAGGACAGGGCGGGAACACTGAAGCTTTCTTT	CAISLGQGGNTEAFF
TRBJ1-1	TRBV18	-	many	TGTGCCAGCTCGTCTAGGGGGGAAGCTTTCTTT	CASSSRGEAFF
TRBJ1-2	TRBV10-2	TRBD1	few	TGCGCCACCCTAAAGGGGGCGGATGGCTACACCTTC	CATLKGADGYTF